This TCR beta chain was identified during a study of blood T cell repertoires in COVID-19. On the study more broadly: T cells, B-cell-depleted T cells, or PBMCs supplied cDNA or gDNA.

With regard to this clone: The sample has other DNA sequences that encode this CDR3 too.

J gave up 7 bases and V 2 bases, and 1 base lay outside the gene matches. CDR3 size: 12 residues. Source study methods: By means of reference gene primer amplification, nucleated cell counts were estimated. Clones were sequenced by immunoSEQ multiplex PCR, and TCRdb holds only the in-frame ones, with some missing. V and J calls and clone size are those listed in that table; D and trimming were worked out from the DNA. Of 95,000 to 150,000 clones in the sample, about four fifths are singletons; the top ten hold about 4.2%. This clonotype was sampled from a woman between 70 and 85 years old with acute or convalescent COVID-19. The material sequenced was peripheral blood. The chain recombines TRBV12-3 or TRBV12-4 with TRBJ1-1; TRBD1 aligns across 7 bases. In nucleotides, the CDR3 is TGTGCCAGCAGTTTACCAGGGGGTGAAGCTTTCTTT. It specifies CASSLPGGEAFF.